These 21 T cell receptor beta chains share one sample of origin, sequenced in a study of blood T cell repertoires in COVID-19. Method: immunoSEQ multiplex PCR; TCRdb's copy keeps in-frame clones and lacks some. Found here are some 270,000 clones, about 90% of them singletons; the top ten hold around 1.9%. The specimen was peripheral blood. Receptors were obtained from a woman aged 60 to 75 with COVID-19, enrolled during active disease.

Only one count was recorded for this clone. The chain combines TRBV7-2 with TRBJ1-5; no definite D call. Per the germline V gene, CDR1 is SGHTA and CDR2 is FQGNSA. The CDR3 spans 14 residues. Trimming removed 3 bases from V and 3 bases from J, with 9 bases in between. The CDR3, as DNA: TGTGCCAGCAGCTTGATTGGCATCAATCAGCCCCAGCATTTT. Residues: CASSLIGINQPQHF.

The chain links TRBV18 to TRBJ1-1, with a weak D call TRBD1 (6 bases). V was shortened by 6 bases and J by 4 bases, with 15 bases between the two germline ends. The CDR3 is 14 amino acids. Germline V gene sequence: CDR1 KGHSH, CDR2 LQKENI. The CDR3 loop is CASSPAGAATEAFF. The CDR3 nucleotides read TGTGCCAGCTCCCCTGCAGGGGCGGCCACTGAAGCTTTCTTT.

The gene calls are TRBV7-3 and TRBJ2-1, with 14 bases fitting TRBD2. Trimming took 4 bases from V and 9 from J; bases not matched to a gene: 5. Germline V CDR1 and CDR2: SGHTA, FQGTGA. The CDR3 loop spans 15 amino acids. CDR3 bases: TGTGCCAGCAGCTCTAGACTAGCGGGGGGGAGTGAGCAGTTCTTC. Translation gives CASSSRLAGGSEQFF.

This clone was observed a single time. This chain uses TRBV3-1 (or the pseudogene TRBV3-2) with TRBJ2-1, with TRBD2 matching over 8 bases. The CDR3 covers 15 residues. Germline V lookup: CDR1 LGHDT, CDR2 YNNKEL (reference sequence). With 4 bases clipped from V and 10 bases from J, the junction kept 12 bases outside the gene matches. CDR3 sequence (DNA): TGTGCCAGCAGCCCTTATGGCGGGGGGACCACCGAGCAGTTCTTC. Its translation: CASSPYGGGTTEQFF.

V gene TRBV12-5 combines with J gene TRBJ2-7; TRBD1 agrees at 10 bases. Germline assignment: CDR1 LGHNT and CDR2 FRNRAP. Losses at the gene ends were 1 base for V and 10 bases for J; bases not matched to a gene: 4. This CDR3 is built from 13 residues. CDR3: CASGLGGQGEQYF. The CDR3 nucleotides read TGTGCTAGTGGTTTGGGAGGACAGGGGGAACAGTACTTC.

The chain links TRBV5-1 to TRBJ2-3, with 11 bases lining up with TRBD1. The CDR3 is made up of 17 amino acids. Germline assignment: CDR1 SGHRS and CDR2 YFSETQ. V gave up 2 bases and J gave up 1 base; unmatched junction bases: 6. The CDR3 spells CASSFRTGGEGTDTQYF. The CDR3 DNA reads as TGCGCCAGCAGCTTCCGGACAGGGGGCGAGGGCACAGATACGCAGTATTTT.

The chain is built from TRBV7-6 and TRBJ2-7; maybe TRBD1 (5 bases). This CDR3 has 16 residues. The germline V and J ends were trimmed by 2 bases and 3 bases, with 17 bases remaining between them. Germline V gene data show CDR1 as SGHVS and CDR2 as FNYEAQ. CDR3 loop: CASSLIQGLGGYEQYF. CDR3 bases: TGTGCCAGCAGCTTAATCCAGGGTCTGGGCGGCTACGAGCAGTACTTC.

The chain employs TRBV13 and TRBJ2-7, with D perhaps matching TRBD1 (6 bases). In germline, CDR1 is PRHDT, CDR2 FYEKMQ (reference sequence). Trimming took off 5 bases at V and 3 bases at J, with 20 bases between the two ends. CDR3 size: 16 residues. DNA for the CDR3: TGTGCCAGCAGCGTCACTACAGGGTCAAGGGTCTACGAGCAGTACTTC. Its protein product is CASSVTTGSRVYEQYF.

The rearrangement links TRBV29-1 to TRBJ1-1; 10 bases fit TRBD1. The CDR3 has 11 residues. After removal of 6 bases from V and 10 bases from J, the junction contained 5 bases not matched to a gene. The germline V gene has CDR1 SQVTM and CDR2 ANQGSEA. This chain's CDR3 is CSVLDRGRAFF. The DNA of the CDR3 is TGCAGCGTGCTAGACAGGGGGCGAGCTTTCTTT.

This clone has only one observation. The chain is built from TRBV12-5 and TRBJ1-1, with TRBD1 matching 8 bases. This CDR3 is built from 15 residues. V lost 5 bases to trimming and J lost 0 bases; unmatched junction nucleotides: 5. In germline, CDR1 is LGHNT, CDR2 FRNRAP. CDR3 bases: TGTGCTAGTGGTCAAGGACAGGGTTTGAACACTGAAGCTTTCTTT. Its translation: CASGQGQGLNTEAFF. The full variable domain, rest sourced from reference TRBV12-5 and TRBJ1-1, is DARVTQTPRHKVTEMGQEVTMRCQPILGHNTVFWYRQTMMQGLELLAYFRNRAPLDDSGMPKDRFSAEMPDATLATLKIQPSEPRDSAVYFCASGQGQGLNTEAFFGQGTRLTVV.

J is TRBJ2-5 and V is TRBV6-2 or TRBV6-3, with D unresolved. Trimming cost V 8 bases and J 5 bases, with 24 bases left between them. Germline V gives CDR1 MNHEY, CDR2 SVGEGT. CDR3 size: 16 residues. This CDR3 reads CASGRRGSSLRETQYF. The CDR3 DNA reads TGTGCCAGCGGCCGAAGAGGCTCCTCCTTGCGGGAGACCCAGTACTTC.

About this clone: Within the sample, other DNA sequences also encode this same CDR3. DNA of the CDR3: TGTGCCAGCAGTTACCGCGGTATGAACACTGAAGCTTTCTTT. It specifies CASSYRGMNTEAFF. The chain joins TRBV6-6 to TRBJ1-1; D is uncertain. CDR3 size: 14 residues. Germline V CDR1 and CDR2: MNHNY, SVGAGI (reference sequence). V was trimmed by 2 bases and J by 0 bases, leaving 7 bases between them.

This chain connects TRBV6-6 to TRBJ2-5; TRBD1 agrees at 9 bases. Germline V CDR1 and CDR2: MNHNY, SVGAGI (reference sequence). The CDR3 extends over 14 amino acids. V shed 4 bases, J shed 7 bases, and the junction held 7 bases outside the gene matches. CDR3 protein: CASSLGTGRGTQYF. CDR3 DNA: TGTGCCAGCAGTTTGGGGACAGGGAGAGGGACCCAGTACTTC.

The chain recombines TRBV9 with TRBJ1-4; D remains ambiguous. The CDR3 is 14 amino acids. V lost 0 bases and J 5 bases, leaving 8 bases between the germline ends. The germline V gene has CDR1 SGDLS and CDR2 YYNGEE. The CDR3 region has the DNA TGTGCCAGCAGCGTAGATGGAGAGAATGAAAAACTGTTTTTT. It is translated as CASSVDGENEKLFF.

The genes are TRBV5-1 and TRBJ2-5; 11 positions match TRBD2. Trimming removed 0 bases from V and 5 bases from J; junction bases left unmatched: 3. The CDR3 is 15 residues long. Germline V CDR1 and CDR2: SGHRS, YFSETQ. CDR3 loop: CASSLGLAGWETQYF. Written as DNA, the CDR3 is TGCGCCAGCAGCTTGGGACTAGCGGGGTGGGAGACCCAGTACTTC.

This chain connects TRBV6-2 or TRBV6-3 to TRBJ1-1; 8 nucleotides align to TRBD1. V gave up 6 bases and J gave up 1 base; unmatched junction bases: 7. Germline lookup yields CDR1 MNHEY and CDR2 SVGEGT. This CDR3 is 15 amino acids long. The CDR3 sequence is CASSDQGAPNTEAFF. CDR3 DNA: TGTGCCAGCAGCGATCAGGGGGCGCCGAACACTGAAGCTTTCTTT.

V gene TRBV4-1 combines with J gene TRBJ1-5, with TRBD1 as a possible D gene (6 bases). The germline V gene has CDR1 MGHRA and CDR2 YSYEKL. The CDR3 sequence is 14 residues long. Trimming removed 0 bases from V and 4 bases from J, with 7 bases in between. This chain's CDR3 is CASSQERGNQPQHF. CDR3 nucleotides: TGCGCCAGCAGCCAAGAAAGGGGGAATCAGCCCCAGCATTTT.

This sequence joins TRBV19 and TRBJ2-3; D may be TRBD1 (6 bases). Per germline, CDR1 LNHDA and CDR2 SQIVND (reference sequence). The CDR3 is 16 amino acids. V lost 6 bases to trimming and J lost 4 bases, with 20 bases between them. CDR3 bases: TGTGCCAGTAGACTAACCCGGGACATAGGGGCAGATACGCAGTATTTT. Its translation is CASRLTRDIGADTQYF.

The chain carries TRBV19 and TRBJ1-5, with 7 nucleotides matching TRBD1. V shed 8 bases and J 4 bases; nucleotides not matched to a gene: 11. Germline V gene sequence: CDR1 LNHDA, CDR2 SQIVND (reference sequence). The CDR3 loop spans 15 amino acids. The CDR3 DNA is TGTGCCAGTGTTTCCCTCGGGACAGTGAATCAGCCCCAGCATTTT. Translating gives CASVSLGTVNQPQHF.

The chain recombines TRBV7-2 with TRBJ1-1; D unclear. CDR1 is SGHTA and CDR2 is FQGNSA in the germline V gene. The ends were cut back, 5 bases at V and 5 bases at J, with 12 bases in the middle. CDR3 length: 13 amino acids. For the CDR3, the DNA is TGTGCCAGCAGCCATCTCACCCGGACTGAAGCTTTCTTT. Its protein is CASSHLTRTEAFF.

This clone showed up just once. V and J are TRBV9 and TRBJ1-1; D is possibly TRBD1 (6 bases). Trimming took 4 bases from V and 10 from J, leaving 26 bases between them. Germline CDR1 and CDR2: SGDLS and YYNGEE. CDR3 length equals 16 residues. The CDR3 spells CASSTLSVVGAGGAFF. The CDR3 DNA reads as TGTGCCAGCAGCACCCTATCCGTCGTGGGGGCGGGCGGAGCTTTCTTT.